This TCR beta chain was obtained from a study of blood T cells in healthy people across ages (dated by TCRdb to between 2014 and 2017). Some background on the complete study: In model experiments, roughly one uniquely barcoded TCR beta cDNA molecule per two T cells was captured by template switching. To track age-related changes in TCR beta repertoire diversity, the study relied on deep sequencing normalized with unique cDNA molecular identifiers. Donors were grouped into four age groups: young (average 16 years), middle-aged (under 40), aged (around 60) and long-lived (about 90). To avoid experimental bias, donors of different ages were distributed randomly across sequencing lanes. For two donors (one aged 18 to 30 and one aged 80 or older), the study analyzed two additional independent replicas of 1 million unique cDNA reads from the same blood draw.

A few counts support this clonotype. Its antigen is still unknown. Per-base quality was not reported, and no clone a single base away is much larger than it. The library relied on 5' RACE. TCRdb shows the sequencer as Illumina HiSeq 2500. A second PCR of roughly 7 to 11 cycles was performed with a sample-barcoded 5' primer and a J-beta primer mix. A unique molecular identifier was introduced onto each TCR beta cDNA molecule by a template-switch 5' adaptor carrying 12 random nucleotides. Each sample yielded at least 2.5 million CDR3-containing paired-end reads. All of the RNA was converted into first-strand cDNA using the Mint cDNA synthesis kit, with a TRBC-specific oligonucleotide serving as the primer. Following uracil-DNA glycosylase treatment, a first 18-cycle PCR with universal primers M1SS and BC2_uni_R was performed on all cDNA. For the original study's pipeline: For normalization, 1 million high-quality reads were randomly selected from each sample, with every read carrying a distinct molecular identifier. Instead of being binned into consensus sequences, reads with shared molecular identifiers were discarded. MiTCR, run with a Q25 quality threshold and the strictest error-elimination algorithm, handled CDR3 identification, clonotype clustering and error correction. A nonparametric unseen species model using Euler transformation provided a lower-bound estimate of total TCR beta diversity. TCRdb's own reprocessing of the public reads used fastp at Q25 and MiXCR and kept productive beta chains. For every CDR3 protein sequence, its rows merge into one entry that carries the most common genes and DNA. TCRdb, not the original authors, processed these V and J calls. Within this sample are about 1 million distinct CDR3 sequences, with 45% of them counted one time only. The biggest ten clones account for about 20% of the sample.

The 39 donors, aged about 6 to 95 years, were systemically healthy Caucasian individuals from Russia. Roughly 9 milliliters of peripheral blood were drawn from each donor into EDTA-treated Vacutainer tubes. PBMCs were isolated by Ficoll-Paque density-gradient centrifugation, with at least 6 million obtained per sample. Total RNA was extracted from PBMCs with Trizol reagent, with at least 5 micrograms obtained per sample. Naive CD45RAhigh/CD27high T cell percentages were measured by flow cytometry on a PBMC aliquot from every donor. The full study reports these points: Compared with the aged group, the long-lived group had more naive CD4+ T cells, fewer expanded clones and increased TCR diversity, a pattern suggesting age selection. Observed TCR beta diversity per million T cells fell roughly linearly with age, and a significant reduction was already apparent by age around 44. Observed TCR beta diversity correlated strongly with the percentage of naive T cells measured by flow cytometry. Estimates of total diversity from one million sequenced T cells were regarded as lower bounds and underestimates. The CMV infection status of donors was not known, potentially confounding age-related changes in expanded clonotypes. Since profiling was done on bulk unsorted PBMCs, naive and antigen-experienced compartments could not be conclusively compared.

CDR1 LNHNV and CDR2 YYDKDF are derived from the germline V gene (reference sequence). V ends up 5 bases short and J 2 bases short, with an unmatched junction base count of 9. From its cysteine to its phenylalanine, the CDR3 spans 16 amino acids. Only the CDR3 DNA is retained, 48 bases long and in frame from the first base. Input material: blood. This receptor was taken from a woman aged 55-69 years in good health. The V and J genes are TRBV15 and TRBJ2-1; a stretch of 7 junction bases matches TRBD2. The bases read TGTGCCACCAGCCATGGGAGGGACTACCCCTACAATGAGCAGTTCTTC. Its translation is CATSHGRDYPYNEQFF.